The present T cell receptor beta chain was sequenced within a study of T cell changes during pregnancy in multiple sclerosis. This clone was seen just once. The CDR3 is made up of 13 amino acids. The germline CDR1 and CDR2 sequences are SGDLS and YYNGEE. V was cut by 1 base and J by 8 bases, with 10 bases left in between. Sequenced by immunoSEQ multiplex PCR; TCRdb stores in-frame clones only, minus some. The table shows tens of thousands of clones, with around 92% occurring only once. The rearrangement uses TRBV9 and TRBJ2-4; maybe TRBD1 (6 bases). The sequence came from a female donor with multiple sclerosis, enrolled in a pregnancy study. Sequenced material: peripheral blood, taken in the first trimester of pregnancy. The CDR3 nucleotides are TGTGCCAGCAGCGTAATGGGGGCGGACATTCAGTACTTC. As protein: CASSVMGADIQYF.